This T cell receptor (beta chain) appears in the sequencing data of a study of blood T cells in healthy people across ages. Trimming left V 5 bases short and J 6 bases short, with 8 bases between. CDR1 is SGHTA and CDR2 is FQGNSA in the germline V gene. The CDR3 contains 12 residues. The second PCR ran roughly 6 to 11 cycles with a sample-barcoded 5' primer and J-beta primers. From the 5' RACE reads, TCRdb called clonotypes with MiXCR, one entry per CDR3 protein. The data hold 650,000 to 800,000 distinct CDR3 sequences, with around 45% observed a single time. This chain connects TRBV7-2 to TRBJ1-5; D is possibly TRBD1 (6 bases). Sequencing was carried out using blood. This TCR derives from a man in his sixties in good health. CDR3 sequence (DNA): TGTGCCAGCAGCGTACAGGGTCAGCCCCAGCATTTT. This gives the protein CASSVQGQPQHF.